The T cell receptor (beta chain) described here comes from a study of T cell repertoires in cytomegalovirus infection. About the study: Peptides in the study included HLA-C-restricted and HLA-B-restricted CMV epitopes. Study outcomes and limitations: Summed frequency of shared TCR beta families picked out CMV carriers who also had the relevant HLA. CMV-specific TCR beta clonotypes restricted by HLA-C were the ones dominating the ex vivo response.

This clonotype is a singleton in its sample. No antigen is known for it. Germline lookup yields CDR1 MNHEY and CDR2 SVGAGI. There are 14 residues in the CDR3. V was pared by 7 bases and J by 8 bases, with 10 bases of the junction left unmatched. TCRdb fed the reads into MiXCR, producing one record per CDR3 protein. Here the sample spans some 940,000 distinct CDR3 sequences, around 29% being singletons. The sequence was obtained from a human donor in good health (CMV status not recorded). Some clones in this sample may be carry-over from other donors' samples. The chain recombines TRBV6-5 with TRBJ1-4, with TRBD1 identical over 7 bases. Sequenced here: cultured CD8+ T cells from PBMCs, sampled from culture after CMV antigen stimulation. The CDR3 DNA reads TGTGCCAGCACCATAAGTACAGGGGACGAAAAACTGTTTTTT. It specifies CASTISTGDEKLFF.